The following is a T cell receptor beta chain sequence with its context. There are 14 residues in the CDR3. Trimming cost V 5 bases and J 1 base, with 12 bases left between them. CDR1 is LGHDT, CDR2 YNNKEL, per germline (reference sequence). Profiled with immunoSEQ multiplex PCR; TCRdb holds only in-frame clones, not every one. This sample yields about 98,000 clones, of which around 80% are seen a single time; about 10% belongs to the top ten. The sample is drawn from a study of control samples from healthy donors and cancer patients. The receptor was isolated from a woman younger than 45 in good health. The chain uses TRBV3-1 (or the pseudogene TRBV3-2) and TRBJ2-7; possibly TRBD1 for D (6 bases). Sequencing was done on a sample of blood. CDR3 sequence: CASSSGDTSYEQYF. The CDR3 region has the DNA TGTGCCAGCAGCTCCGGGGACACGTCCTACGAGCAGTACTTC.